The present entry profiles one TCR beta chain with its context. Its target is unknown. This record comes from a study of resident and recirculating memory T cells in vitiligo. Looking at the study overall: Samples were epidermis from two lesional and two nonlesional sites, plus PBMCs. Findings and limits, study-wide: Different lesions suggested infiltration by different T cell clones. No unique dominant TCR clone was found in vitiligo lesions.

The ends lost 4 bases at V and 1 base at J; junction bases unmatched: 7. This CDR3 is 16 amino acids long. Germline V CDR1 and CDR2: LGHNA, YNFKEQ. TCRdb's copy holds only in-frame clones and misses some; the assay was immunoSEQ multiplex PCR. The sample has roughly 80,000 clones; about 91% are singletons. This chain uses TRBV4-2 with TRBJ1-5, with 7 nucleotides matching TRBD1. This clonotype was obtained from a male donor with vitiligo. Sequencing input: blood. The DNA for the CDR3 is TGTGCCAGCAGCCGCCCCGACAGGGACAGCAATCAGCCCCAGCATTTT. Translated: CASSRPDRDSNQPQHF.